The text below deals with one T cell receptor (beta chain). Methods used by the authors: Amplified reference gene primers provided the basis for estimating nucleated cell counts. The assay was immunoSEQ multiplex PCR, and TCRdb's table has in-frame clones only and misses some. Clonal size and the V and J genes are those of that table, whereas D and trimming came from the DNA. This table holds some 150,000 clones, around 84% found once. This specimen belongs to a study of blood T cell repertoires in COVID-19. Study background: Researchers got acute and convalescent COVID-19 samples from the United States, Italy and Spain. Sample material is recorded as cDNA or gDNA derived from T cells, B-cell-depleted T cells, or PBMCs.

CDR1 MNHNY and CDR2 SVGAGI come from the germline V gene (reference sequence). The CDR3 spans 15 residues. Trimming at V came to 5 bases and at J to 3 bases, leaving 7 bases not matched to a gene. Specimen: peripheral blood. The clonotype originates from a human donor in a cohort sampled during active COVID-19. The V gene is TRBV6-6, the J gene TRBJ2-7, with TRBD1 matching 10 bases. The CDR3 nucleotides read TGTGCCAGCAGTAACCCGGGACAGGGGATCTACGAGCAGTACTTC. Residues: CASSNPGQGIYEQYF.